Below are 27 T cell receptor beta chains sequenced from a single sample in a study of T cells in Graves' hyperthyroidism and ophthalmopathy. TCR beta CDR3 sequences were amplified from RNA transcripts. An initial round of RT-PCR targeting the TCR CDR3 relied on the HTBI primer set. TCRdb redid the calling of the multiplex PCR reads with MiXCR, one entry per CDR3 protein. Of around 600,000 distinct CDR3 sequences in the sample, 14% were seen once. Material: blood. These receptors were collected from a woman aged 18-29 years with Graves' ophthalmopathy.

This clonotype was detected many times. The chain carries TRBV5-1 and TRBJ2-2; 7 nucleotides match TRBD2. The trim removed 5 bases at V and 3 bases at J, leaving 10 bases unmatched. The CDR3 is made up of 16 amino acids. CDR1 SGHRS and CDR2 YFSETQ come from the germline V gene. This CDR3 is CASRTYWREYTGELFF. CDR3 bases: TGCGCCAGCAGGACTTACTGGCGGGAGTACACCGGGGAGCTGTTTTTT.

The rearrangement joins TRBV7-9 to TRBJ1-2, with 10 bases aligning to TRBD1. Trimming removed 3 bases from V and 8 bases from J; junction bases left unmatched: 6. This CDR3 is 14 amino acids long. The germline CDR1 and CDR2 sequences are SEHNR and FQNEAQ (reference sequence). CDR3 DNA: TGTGCCAGCAGCTTTAGGGGACAGGGGACCGGCTACACCTTC. It yields the protein CASSFRGQGTGYTF.

This clonotype has at least ten counts. The chain uses TRBV2 and TRBJ2-7; D may be TRBD1 (6 bases). V was pared by 6 bases and J by 2 bases, with 14 bases between. The germline V gene encodes CDR1 SNHLY and CDR2 FYNNEI. The CDR3 sequence is 14 residues long. CDR3 sequence: CASSVQGVPYEQYF. The DNA for the CDR3 is TGTGCCAGCAGCGTACAGGGAGTTCCCTACGAGCAGTACTTC.

The genes are TRBV9 and TRBJ2-1; the D gene is possibly TRBD2 (7 bases). This CDR3 has 16 amino acids. CDR1 SGDLS and CDR2 YYNGEE come from the germline V gene. The V and J ends lost 0 bases and 7 bases respectively, with 17 bases between them. The CDR3 region has the DNA TGTGCCAGCAGCGTAGGGGGGGGGCACCCCGGGAATGAGCAGTTCTTC. It specifies CASSVGGGHPGNEQFF. The entire variable domain, with the rest obtained from reference TRBV9 and TRBJ2-1, is as follows: DSGVTQTPKHLITATGQRVTLRCSPRSGDLSVYWYQQSLDQGLQFLIQYYNGEERAKGNILERFSAQQFPDLHSELNLSSLELGDSALYFCASSVGGGHPGNEQFFGPGTRLTVL.

This clonotype has ten or more counts. The gene calls are TRBV7-9 and TRBJ2-1; no clear D. CDR1 and CDR2 from the germline V gene are SEHNR and FQNEAQ (reference sequence). This CDR3 is 12 amino acids long. Trimming cost V 2 bases and J 3 bases, with 2 bases left between them. The CDR3 DNA reads TGTGCCAGCAGCTTAATCTACAATGAGCAGTTCTTC. This translates into CASSLIYNEQFF. The entire variable domain, with the rest obtained from reference TRBV7-9 and TRBJ2-1, is as follows: DTGVSQNPRHKITKRGQNVTFRCDPISEHNRLYWYRQTLGQGPEFLTYFQNEAQLEKSRLLSDRFSAERPKGSFSTLEIQRTEQGDSAMYLCASSLIYNEQFFGPGTRLTVL.

In this sample, this clonotype turned up a few times. The rearrangement uses TRBV12-3 or TRBV12-4 and TRBJ2-7; D tentatively fits TRBD1 or TRBD2 (6 bases each). The V and J ends lost 4 bases and 3 bases respectively, with 22 bases between them. This CDR3 region has 17 residues. The CDR3 is CASSSTPTEGGNYEQYF. For the CDR3, the DNA is TGTGCCAGCAGTTCGACTCCGACAGAGGGGGGCAACTACGAGCAGTACTTC.

In this sample, this clonotype turned up a few times. The V gene is TRBV24-1, the J gene TRBJ2-5; 9 bases map to TRBD1. The CDR3 contains 17 residues. V lost 0 bases to trimming and J lost 4 bases; unmatched junction nucleotides: 8. Germline CDR1 KGHDR, CDR2 SFDVKD. CDR3 bases: TGTGCCACCAGTGATTTGACCTGGACAGGGGATGTAGAGACCCAGTACTTC. Translating gives CATSDLTWTGDVETQYF.

In its sample, this clonotype was seen many times. The V gene is TRBV29-1, the J gene TRBJ2-1; 10 bases map to TRBD1. The CDR3 contains 18 residues. Germline loops: CDR1 SQVTM, CDR2 ANQGSEA. V was pared by 7 bases and J by 0 bases, with 15 bases of the junction left unmatched. The CDR3 protein is CSDPPGQGIGGSYNEQFF. CDR3 in DNA: TGCAGCGACCCGCCGGGACAGGGGATTGGGGGCTCCTACAATGAGCAGTTCTTC.

With regard to this clonotype: A much larger clone sits a single nucleotide away, making a read error possible. V gene TRBV6-1 combines with J gene TRBJ2-2; D is undetermined. V lost 1 base, J lost 5 bases, and 14 bases lay in between. The CDR3 contains 16 residues. The germline CDR1 and CDR2 sequences are MNHNS and SASEGT. CDR3 DNA sequence: TGTGCCAGCAGTGAAGGTTTGCAGCCTAGGACCGGGGAGCTGTTTTTT. Its protein is CASSEGLQPRTGELFF.

This clonotype came up many times. The V gene is TRBV12-3 or TRBV12-4, the J gene TRBJ1-1, with D unresolved. V gave up 3 bases and J gave up 8 bases, with 31 bases separating them. This CDR3 has 19 residues. The CDR3 DNA sequence: TGTGCCAGCAGTTTCATCCACGGGAGGGCGCGTCCCTTTTTTCCGGAAGCTTTCTTT. The encoded protein is CASSFIHGRARPFFPEAFF.

This clonotype was detected many times. V usage is TRBV12-3 or TRBV12-4 and J usage is TRBJ1-6; D is possibly TRBD1 (6 bases). Deletions cut 5 bases from V and 7 bases from J, with 12 bases between. CDR3 size: 14 residues. The CDR3 DNA reads as TGTGCCAGCAGTCCCAACAGGGTAAATTCACCCCTCCACTTT. Translating gives CASSPNRVNSPLHF.

This clonotype was recorded a few times. The J gene is TRBJ2-5, the V gene TRBV5-6; TRBD1 or TRBD2 may be the D gene (6 bases each). Trimming cost V 4 bases and J 5 bases, with 18 bases left between them. Germline V lookup: CDR1 SGHDT, CDR2 YYEEEE. CDR3 size: 15 residues. CDR3 in DNA: TGTGCCAGCAGCGGGGGGCAGGGTTACTGGGAGACCCAGTACTTC. This gives the protein CASSGGQGYWETQYF.

This clonotype was observed at least ten times. The V gene is TRBV27, the J gene TRBJ2-7; weak D call: TRBD2 (6 bases). Germline V CDR1 and CDR2: MNHEY, SMNVEV (reference sequence). V was clipped by 3 bases and J by 0 bases, with 12 bases between them. This CDR3 contains 15 residues. CDR3 in amino acids: CASSFFGRDSYEQYF. The CDR3 DNA reads TGTGCCAGCAGTTTTTTCGGGCGGGACTCCTACGAGCAGTACTTC.

This clonotype was picked up a small number of times. The chain combines TRBV12-3 or TRBV12-4 with TRBJ2-1, with D perhaps TRBD1 or TRBD2 (5 bases each). V dropped 5 bases and J dropped 10 bases, with 18 bases sitting between them. The CDR3 totals 14 residues. The CDR3 here is CASSLPSGASEQFF. DNA of the CDR3: TGTGCCAGCAGTCTCCCCTCCGGGGCCTCCGAGCAGTTCTTC.

This clonotype was seen repeatedly, ten times or more. The rearrangement joins TRBV28 to TRBJ2-3; the match to TRBD2 covers 9 bases. CDR3 length: 15 amino acids. Per germline, CDR1 MDHEN and CDR2 SYDVKM. V shed 5 bases and J 3 bases; nucleotides not matched to a gene: 6. The CDR3, as DNA: TGTGCCAGCAGTGCCCCGAGCGGGAGGACAGATACGCAGTATTTT. Translating it yields CASSAPSGRTDTQYF.

Ten or more counts support this clonotype. The chain employs TRBV2 and TRBJ2-7; D perhaps matches TRBD1 (5 bases). V was cut by 4 bases and J by 6 bases, with 10 bases left in between. Germline-derived CDR1 and CDR2 are SNHLY and FYNNEI. This CDR3 region has 12 residues. This CDR3 reads CASSVQGGEQYF. The CDR3 DNA reads as TGTGCCAGCAGTGTGCAGGGTGGCGAGCAGTACTTC.

The rearrangement uses TRBV27 and TRBJ2-7, with D unresolved. In germline, CDR1 is MNHEY, CDR2 SMNVEV (reference sequence). The CDR3 runs to 15 residues. The V and J ends lost 1 base and 3 bases respectively, with 13 bases between them. CDR3: CASSLYSRSFYEQYF. For the CDR3, the DNA is TGTGCCAGCAGTTTATACTCCAGGTCTTTCTACGAGCAGTACTTC.

At least ten counts were recorded for this clonotype. This chain joins TRBV10-3 and TRBJ2-3; unclear D gene. Germline CDR1 ENHRY, CDR2 SYGVKD. This CDR3 region has 12 residues. The V gene lost 0 bases and the J gene lost 6 bases, with 4 bases spanning the gap. In DNA, the CDR3 is TGTGCCATCAGTGAGTCGGCGGATACGCAGTATTTT. Encoded protein: CAISESADTQYF.

The chain recombines TRBV3-1 with TRBJ2-2, with TRBD2 identical over 10 bases. CDR3 length: 16 amino acids. Germline CDR1 reads LGHDT; CDR2 reads YNNKEL (reference sequence). V shed 2 bases and J 6 bases; nucleotides not matched to a gene: 6. The CDR3 DNA sequence: TGTGCCAGCAGCCAACCTAGCGGGAGTGGAGCCGGGGAGCTGTTTTTT. This encodes CASSQPSGSGAGELFF.

This clonotype was detected a few times. V is TRBV9 and J is TRBJ2-7; 10 positions match TRBD2. CDR3 length: 15 amino acids. The ends lost 0 bases at V and 5 bases at J; junction bases unmatched: 5. Germline CDR1 reads SGDLS; CDR2 reads YYNGEE. The CDR3 loop is CASSVGSGRVNEQYF. Here the CDR3 DNA reads TGTGCCAGCAGCGTAGGCAGCGGGAGGGTGAACGAGCAGTACTTC.

About this clonotype itself: One base away lies a much larger clone, so this may be a sequencing read error. This rearrangement joins TRBV28 to TRBJ2-1; 12 nucleotides match TRBD2. The CDR3 length is 13 residues. Looked up from germline, CDR1 is MDHEN and CDR2 is SYDVKM. The V and J ends lost 10 bases and 6 bases, in that order; junction bases with no gene match: 4. CDR3: CAIQTSGGNEQFF. The CDR3 region has the DNA TGTGCCATCCAGACTAGCGGGGGCAATGAGCAGTTCTTC.

The table lists this clonotype with many counts. CDR3 loop: CSARDGGENQPQHF. CDR3 coding DNA: TGCAGTGCTAGAGATGGCGGGGAGAATCAGCCCCAGCATTTT. V gene TRBV20-1 combines with J gene TRBJ1-5; D ambiguous. This CDR3 comprises 14 residues. The germline V gene has CDR1 DFQATT and CDR2 SNEGSKA (reference sequence). Trimming cost V 0 bases and J 4 bases, with 10 bases left between them.

This clonotype was found many times. The chain recombines TRBV6-2 or TRBV6-3 with TRBJ2-1; TRBD2 matches at 12 bases. The ends lost 6 bases at V and 5 bases at J; junction bases unmatched: 11. The germline V gene has CDR1 MNHEY and CDR2 SVGEGT. The CDR3 is 17 residues long. The CDR3 DNA follows: TGTGCCAGCAGATCCGCCGTACTAGCGGGAGGACACAATGAGCAGTTCTTC. This translates into CASRSAVLAGGHNEQFF.

This clonotype was picked up many times. The chain uses TRBV28 and TRBJ2-7; TRBD2 agrees at 10 bases. This CDR3 has 15 residues. The ends lost 6 bases at V and 3 bases at J; junction bases unmatched: 8. Looked up from germline, CDR1 is MDHEN and CDR2 is SYDVKM. CDR3 sequence: CASSSTSGMDYEQYF. DNA for the CDR3: TGTGCCAGCAGCTCTACTAGCGGGATGGACTACGAGCAGTACTTC.

This clonotype was seen at least ten times. The V and J genes are TRBV6-2 or TRBV6-3 and TRBJ1-1; 7 nucleotides line up with TRBD1. Germline V gives CDR1 MNHEY, CDR2 SVGEGT. V gave up 0 bases and J gave up 3 bases; unmatched junction bases: 4. The length of the CDR3 is 15 residues. CDR3 in amino acids: CASSYSLGGYTEAFF. CDR3 coding DNA: TGTGCCAGCAGTTACTCGTTAGGGGGCTACACTGAAGCTTTCTTT.

This clonotype has ten or more counts. This chain connects TRBV3-1 to TRBJ2-1, with TRBD2 matching over 7 bases. CDR3 length: 17 residues. Germline V CDR1 and CDR2: LGHDT, YNNKEL (reference sequence). V was clipped by 1 base and J by 0 bases; unmatched bases: 6. CDR3 in amino acids: CASSQVWAGASYNEQFF. Written as DNA, the CDR3 is TGTGCCAGCAGCCAAGTCTGGGCGGGAGCCTCCTACAATGAGCAGTTCTTC.

This clonotype was counted once. The rearrangement links TRBV12-3 or TRBV12-4 to TRBJ2-5; D remains ambiguous. Trimming took 4 bases from V and 3 from J, leaving 15 bases between them. This CDR3 spans 15 amino acids. The CDR3 here is CASSYGDWGKETQYF. The CDR3 DNA sequence: TGTGCCAGCAGTTATGGGGATTGGGGAAAAGAGACCCAGTACTTC.